A selection of T cell receptor beta chains follows, all from one sample in a study of shared clonotypes between healthy human individuals. The data were produced by immunoSEQ multiplex PCR, yet TCRdb's version contains in-frame clones alone and is incomplete. The data show 2 million to 2.5 million clones, 90% to 97% seen once. The specimen sequenced was naive CD4+ T cells sorted from blood. These receptors came from a man younger than 30 in good health. CDR3s include the opening cysteine and the closing phenylalanine or tryptophan. A D gene is named only where the DNA matches it firmly. Clone size appears in some rows only: once, few, many, or a class for an expanded clone.

v_call: TRBV6-6; clone_size: .; d_call: .; j_call: TRBJ1-3; cdr3_nt: TGTGCCAGCAGTTACTTGATAGGTGGCCCTGGAAACACCATATATTTT; cdr3_aa: CASSYLIGGPGNTIYF
v_call: TRBV5-1; clone_size: .; d_call: .; j_call: TRBJ2-4; cdr3_nt: TGCGCCAGCAGCTCGGACGAGGCCAAAAACATTCAGTACTTC; cdr3_aa: CASSSDEAKNIQYF
v_call: TRBV10-2; clone_size: .; d_call: .; j_call: TRBJ1-5; cdr3_nt: TGCGCCAGCAGTGAGGCCGCTTCCTCAGGGAATCAGCCCCAGCATTTT; cdr3_aa: CASSEAASSGNQPQHF
v_call: TRBV19; clone_size: .; d_call: .; j_call: TRBJ1-4; cdr3_nt: TGTGCCAGTTCCCTCAACAGGGTTTCTTGGGAAAAACTGTTTTTT; cdr3_aa: CASSLNRVSWEKLFF
v_call: TRBV7-2; clone_size: .; d_call: .; j_call: TRBJ2-2; cdr3_nt: TGTGCCAGCAGCTTACAAAGCACCGGGGAGCTGTTTTTT; cdr3_aa: CASSLQSTGELFF
v_call: TRBV19; clone_size: .; d_call: .; j_call: TRBJ2-7; cdr3_nt: TGTGCCAGTAGTATTGAGGTAAAGGGACCCTACGAGCAGTACTTC; cdr3_aa: CASSIEVKGPYEQYF
v_call: TRBV4-2; clone_size: .; d_call: TRBD1; j_call: TRBJ1-1; cdr3_nt: TGTGCCAGCAGCCAAGAAGGGACAGGGGCGAAAACTGAAGCTTTCTTT; cdr3_aa: CASSQEGTGAKTEAFF
v_call: TRBV2; clone_size: .; d_call: .; j_call: TRBJ2-5; cdr3_nt: TGTGCCAGCAGTGAGTTCAGCGGCCAACAAGAGACCCAGTACTTC; cdr3_aa: CASSEFSGQQETQYF
v_call: TRBV14; clone_size: once; d_call: .; j_call: TRBJ2-6; cdr3_nt: TGTGCCACCAGACTCTCTGGGGCCAACGTCCTGACTTTC; cdr3_aa: CATRLSGANVLTF
v_call: TRBV5-1; clone_size: .; d_call: TRBD2; j_call: TRBJ2-1; cdr3_nt: TGCGCCAGCAGCTTGGGGACTAGCGGGGGGATCAATGAGCAGTTCTTC; cdr3_aa: CASSLGTSGGINEQFF
v_call: TRBV15; clone_size: .; d_call: TRBD2; j_call: TRBJ2-7; cdr3_nt: TGTGCCACCAGCAGAGATCCGGCTAGCGGAGCCTACGAGCAGTACTTC; cdr3_aa: CATSRDPASGAYEQYF
v_call: TRBV15; clone_size: once; d_call: .; j_call: TRBJ2-4; cdr3_nt: TGTGCCACCAGCAGAGATGCCCTAGCCAAAAACATTCAGTACTTC; cdr3_aa: CATSRDALAKNIQYF
v_call: TRBV2; clone_size: .; d_call: TRBD1; j_call: TRBJ1-2; cdr3_nt: TGTGCCAGCACCCTAGGACAGGGAGCTAACTATGGCTACACCTTC; cdr3_aa: CASTLGQGANYGYTF
v_call: TRBV18; clone_size: .; d_call: TRBD1; j_call: TRBJ1-1; cdr3_nt: TGTGCCAGCTCTCTGGAAGGGACAGGGAACACTGAAGCTTTCTTT; cdr3_aa: CASSLEGTGNTEAFF
v_call: TRBV7-3; clone_size: .; d_call: TRBD2; j_call: TRBJ2-2; cdr3_nt: TGTGCCAGCAGCCCTTCTGGACTAGCGGGGGCGGGTGGCACCGGGGAGCTGTTTTTT; cdr3_aa: CASSPSGLAGAGGTGELFF
v_call: TRBV2; clone_size: .; d_call: .; j_call: TRBJ2-3; cdr3_nt: TGTGCCAGCAGTGGACGGGGGCGCGGAGGGACAGATACGCAGTATTTT; cdr3_aa: CASSGRGRGGTDTQYF
v_call: TRBV6-5; clone_size: .; d_call: TRBD1; j_call: TRBJ1-1; cdr3_nt: TGTGCCAGCAGTCTGCGTGGTTTGACAGGGCCTGAAGCTTTCTTT; cdr3_aa: CASSLRGLTGPEAFF
v_call: TRBV2; clone_size: .; d_call: .; j_call: TRBJ1-1; cdr3_nt: TGTGCCAGCAATGGGGACAACACTGAAGCTTTCTTT; cdr3_aa: CASNGDNTEAFF
v_call: TRBV2; clone_size: .; d_call: TRBD1; j_call: TRBJ1-5; cdr3_nt: TGTGCCAGCACGACAGGGGGAGATCAGCCCCAGCATTTT; cdr3_aa: CASTTGGDQPQHF
v_call: TRBV6-6; clone_size: .; d_call: .; j_call: TRBJ1-2; cdr3_nt: TGTGCCAGCAGCCCAGGGGCAGGACCTTATGGCTACACCTTC; cdr3_aa: CASSPGAGPYGYTF
v_call: TRBV5-6; clone_size: .; d_call: .; j_call: TRBJ1-2; cdr3_nt: TGTGCCAGCAGCTTGGGCCCGACAGGAGGGGTTAACTATGGCTACACCTTC; cdr3_aa: CASSLGPTGGVNYGYTF
v_call: TRBV27; clone_size: .; d_call: TRBD2; j_call: TRBJ2-1; cdr3_nt: TGTGCCAGCTCAAGCGGGAGGGCCTTCAATGAGCAGTTCTTC; cdr3_aa: CASSSGRAFNEQFF
v_call: TRBV10-3; clone_size: .; d_call: .; j_call: TRBJ2-1; cdr3_nt: TGTGCCATCAGTGAGGCAAGGGGCTACAATGAGCAGTTCTTC; cdr3_aa: CAISEARGYNEQFF
v_call: TRBV15; clone_size: once; d_call: TRBD1; j_call: TRBJ1-5; cdr3_nt: TGTGCCACCAGCAGAGATCGGACAGGGGGTAGTCAGCCCCAGCATTTT; cdr3_aa: CATSRDRTGGSQPQHF
v_call: TRBV14; clone_size: .; d_call: .; j_call: TRBJ2-7; cdr3_nt: TGTGCCAGCAGCCCCCGACCGGGGTACGAGCAGTACTTC; cdr3_aa: CASSPRPGYEQYF
v_call: TRBV9; clone_size: .; d_call: .; j_call: TRBJ2-1; cdr3_nt: TGTGCCAGCAGCCCCCTTGCGGCGGTCGGCAATGAGCAGTTCTTC; cdr3_aa: CASSPLAAVGNEQFF
v_call: TRBV19; clone_size: .; d_call: .; j_call: TRBJ1-2; cdr3_nt: TGTGCCAGTATCCCGGCGGGACTAAACTATGGCTACACCTTC; cdr3_aa: CASIPAGLNYGYTF
v_call: TRBV7-9; clone_size: .; d_call: TRBD2; j_call: TRBJ2-3; cdr3_nt: TGTGCCAGCAGCTTAAGGACTAGCGGGGGGCCATGGCGCACAGATACGCAGTATTTT; cdr3_aa: CASSLRTSGGPWRTDTQYF
v_call: TRBV7-3; clone_size: .; d_call: TRBD1; j_call: TRBJ2-2; cdr3_nt: TGTGCCAGCAGCTCTACAAGTGACAGGGTTCTGTCCGGGGAGCTGTTTTTT; cdr3_aa: CASSSTSDRVLSGELFF
v_call: TRBV30; clone_size: .; d_call: .; j_call: TRBJ1-1; cdr3_nt: TGTGCCTGGAGTGTACAGGGCCCCACTGAAGCTTTCTTT; cdr3_aa: CAWSVQGPTEAFF
v_call: TRBV30; clone_size: once; d_call: .; j_call: TRBJ1-6; cdr3_nt: TGTGCCTGGACCCCTGGGCGGGGGCCTAATTCACCCCTCCACTTT; cdr3_aa: CAWTPGRGPNSPLHF
v_call: TRBV6-1; clone_size: .; d_call: TRBD2; j_call: TRBJ2-7; cdr3_nt: TGTGCCAGCAGTGAGCCCAGCGGGGTCTCCTACGAGCAGTACTTC; cdr3_aa: CASSEPSGVSYEQYF
v_call: TRBV29-1; clone_size: .; d_call: TRBD1; j_call: TRBJ2-7; cdr3_nt: TGCAGCGCCAGTGACAGGGCCCAATACGAGCAGTACTTC; cdr3_aa: CSASDRAQYEQYF
v_call: TRBV10-3; clone_size: .; d_call: .; j_call: TRBJ2-1; cdr3_nt: TGTGCCATCAGTGATAAGGGATCCTACAATGAGCAGTTCTTC; cdr3_aa: CAISDKGSYNEQFF
v_call: TRBV19; clone_size: .; d_call: .; j_call: TRBJ1-2; cdr3_nt: TGTGCCAGTAGTATATCGGCGGCTAACTATGGCTACACCTTC; cdr3_aa: CASSISAANYGYTF
v_call: TRBV21-1; clone_size: .; d_call: .; j_call: TRBJ1-2; cdr3_nt: TGTGCCAGCAGCAACACCCTGGACAGGACAGTTGGCTATGGCTACACCTTC; cdr3_aa: CASSNTLDRTVGYGYTF
v_call: TRBV7-9; clone_size: .; d_call: .; j_call: TRBJ1-1; cdr3_nt: TGTGCCAGCAGCTTCGGGGGTGGGTCAAAGGGGATGAACACTGAAGCTTTCTTT; cdr3_aa: CASSFGGGSKGMNTEAFF
v_call: TRBV6-1; clone_size: .; d_call: TRBD1; j_call: TRBJ1-2; cdr3_nt: TGTGCCAGCAGTGAAAGGGGACAGGGGGATGGCTACACCTTC; cdr3_aa: CASSERGQGDGYTF
v_call: TRBV15; clone_size: .; d_call: .; j_call: TRBJ2-7; cdr3_nt: TGTGCCACCAGCAGAGAGACAGGCACCTACGAGCAGTACTTC; cdr3_aa: CATSRETGTYEQYF
v_call: TRBV12-5; clone_size: .; d_call: .; j_call: TRBJ1-5; cdr3_nt: TGTGCTAGTGGTTCAGGTCCTCGCAATCAGCCCCAGCATTTT; cdr3_aa: CASGSGPRNQPQHF
v_call: TRBV7-2; clone_size: .; d_call: TRBD2; j_call: TRBJ2-7; cdr3_nt: TGTGCCAGCAGGCCCCTGGGACTAGCGGGAGTCGGCGAGCAGTACTTC; cdr3_aa: CASRPLGLAGVGEQYF
v_call: TRBV7-2; clone_size: .; d_call: .; j_call: TRBJ2-2; cdr3_nt: TGTGCCAGCAGCTTGTTTGATACCGGGGAGCTGTTTTTT; cdr3_aa: CASSLFDTGELFF
v_call: TRBV18; clone_size: once; d_call: TRBD1; j_call: TRBJ2-5; cdr3_nt: TGTGCCAGCTCACCATCGAGGGGGCTTTTCGAGACCCAGTACTTC; cdr3_aa: CASSPSRGLFETQYF
v_call: TRBV30; clone_size: once; d_call: .; j_call: TRBJ2-1; cdr3_nt: TGTGCCTGGAGTGAATCGGTCAAGACAGGGCGGGGTATTAATGAGCAGTTCTTC; cdr3_aa: CAWSESVKTGRGINEQFF
v_call: TRBV4-1; clone_size: .; d_call: .; j_call: TRBJ1-2; cdr3_nt: TGCGCCAGCAGCCAAGAAATAGTTGGGGGCAGGAGTGGCTACACCTTC; cdr3_aa: CASSQEIVGGRSGYTF
v_call: TRBV19; clone_size: .; d_call: .; j_call: TRBJ1-2; cdr3_nt: TGTGCCAGTACCCCAATTGGCACAGGCATCAGTAACTATGGCTACACCTTC; cdr3_aa: CASTPIGTGISNYGYTF
v_call: TRBV6-4; clone_size: .; d_call: .; j_call: TRBJ1-6; cdr3_nt: TGTGCCAGCAGTCCGGACGGTAGCTCCTATAATTCACCCCTCCACTTT; cdr3_aa: CASSPDGSSYNSPLHF
v_call: TRBV19; clone_size: .; d_call: .; j_call: TRBJ2-3; cdr3_nt: TGTGCCAGTAGTACCGACACGAGCACAGATACGCAGTATTTT; cdr3_aa: CASSTDTSTDTQYF
v_call: TRBV5-4; clone_size: .; d_call: TRBD2; j_call: TRBJ2-3; cdr3_nt: TGTGCCAGCAGCTCTAGCGGTAGCACAGATACGCAGTATTTT; cdr3_aa: CASSSSGSTDTQYF
v_call: TRBV7-2; clone_size: .; d_call: .; j_call: TRBJ2-6; cdr3_nt: TGTGCCAGCAGCTCGAGTACCTCTGGGGCCAACGTCCTGACTTTC; cdr3_aa: CASSSSTSGANVLTF
v_call: TRBV5-1; clone_size: .; d_call: .; j_call: TRBJ2-7; cdr3_nt: TGCGCCAGCAGCTTGGAGGCGGGGACAGTCTACGAGCAGTACTTC; cdr3_aa: CASSLEAGTVYEQYF
v_call: TRBV10-3; clone_size: .; d_call: TRBD1; j_call: TRBJ1-1; cdr3_nt: TGTGCCGTCTCAGGGACAGGGGGCGAAGCTTTCTTT; cdr3_aa: CAVSGTGGEAFF
v_call: TRBV7-3; clone_size: .; d_call: .; j_call: TRBJ2-7; cdr3_nt: TGTGCCAGCAGCCTCAGGGGGACTGGTAGCTCCTACGAGCAGTACTTC; cdr3_aa: CASSLRGTGSSYEQYF
v_call: TRBV5-1; clone_size: .; d_call: .; j_call: TRBJ1-5; cdr3_nt: TGCGCCAGCAGCTTAGGGGGATCCAGCAATCAGCCCCAGCATTTT; cdr3_aa: CASSLGGSSNQPQHF
v_call: TRBV27; clone_size: .; d_call: .; j_call: TRBJ2-3; cdr3_nt: TGTGCCAGCAGTCGAGGGGGAGCCCTTAGCACAGATACGCAGTATTTT; cdr3_aa: CASSRGGALSTDTQYF
v_call: TRBV15; clone_size: .; d_call: .; j_call: TRBJ2-7; cdr3_nt: TGTGCCACCAGCAGAGATTTAAGGGGATACGAGCAGTACTTC; cdr3_aa: CATSRDLRGYEQYF
v_call: TRBV27; clone_size: .; d_call: .; j_call: TRBJ1-1; cdr3_nt: TGTGCCAGCGGTACTTCTAACCGCGGGGGCAGCCCCACTGAAGCTTTCTTT; cdr3_aa: CASGTSNRGGSPTEAFF